These T cell receptor beta chains were read from a single sample in a study of blood T cells in healthy people across ages. Using its own MiXCR run on the 5' RACE reads, TCRdb lists one record per CDR3 protein. The sample has 1 million or so distinct CDR3 sequences, approximately 25% seen once. A further study also used this sample, focusing on T cells of mothers and their children.

Sequencing input: blood. The receptors were sampled from a girl aged 2-10 years in good health. Each CDR3 is given with its conserved first and last residue. Each record gives: V gene, clone size, J gene, D gene, CDR3 protein, CDR3 DNA. The D gene is left open where the match is weak. Where a row states a size, it is once, few, many or the class of an expanded clone; other rows omit it.

>TRBV6-6|few|TRBJ2-7|TRBD2
CASSYYLLAGEYEQYF
TGTGCCAGCAGTTACTATCTTCTAGCGGGAGAATACGAGCAGTACTTC
>TRBV12-3/TRBV12-4|NA|TRBJ1-6|NA
CASSSWGTSSYNSPLHF
TGTGCCAGCAGTTCCTGGGGAACGAGCTCCTATAATTCACCCCTCCACTTT
>TRBV4-3|NA|TRBJ1-5|NA
CASSHKPRGQPQHF
TGCGCCAGCAGCCACAAACCTCGGGGTCAGCCCCAGCATTTT
>TRBV29-1|NA|TRBJ2-5|NA
CSFPTEVETQYF
TGCAGCTTCCCGACGGAGGTAGAGACCCAGTACTTC
>TRBV7-2|NA|TRBJ2-3|NA
CASSSGPTPQYF
TGTGCCAGCAGCTCGGGCCCGACCCCGCAGTATTTT
>TRBV28|few|TRBJ2-5|TRBD1
CASSLIGTGSPETQYF
TGTGCCAGCAGTTTAATTGGGACAGGGAGTCCAGAGACCCAGTACTTC
>TRBV19|NA|TRBJ2-3|NA
CASSPNRLTRDTQYF
TGTGCCAGTAGTCCGAACCGGCTGACGAGGGATACGCAGTATTTT
>TRBV29-1|few|TRBJ2-3|NA
CSALGGKFSSTDTQYF
TGCAGCGCCCTGGGGGGCAAGTTTTCGAGCACAGATACGCAGTATTTT
>TRBV9|NA|TRBJ2-1|NA
CASSVEVEEAGSYNEQFF
TGTGCCAGCAGCGTAGAGGTCGAGGAGGCAGGTTCATACAATGAGCAGTTCTTC
>TRBV4-3|few|TRBJ2-7|NA
CASSQDRDTSYEQYF
TGCGCCAGCAGCCAAGATAGGGACACCTCCTACGAGCAGTACTTC
>TRBV2|few|TRBJ1-4|TRBD1
CASRTGVDEKLFF
TGTGCCAGCCGGACAGGGGTGGACGAAAAACTGTTTTTT
>TRBV6-5|few|TRBJ1-1|NA
CASSWEAEAFF
TGTGCCAGCAGTTGGGAGGCTGAAGCTTTCTTT
>TRBV18|few|TRBJ2-4|TRBD1
CASSPGTGMGNIQYF
TGTGCCAGCTCACCTGGGACAGGGATGGGAAACATTCAGTACTTC
>TRBV12-3/TRBV12-4|NA|TRBJ1-1|TRBD1
CASRPRQGEWNTEAFF
TGTGCCAGCAGACCCCGACAGGGAGAGTGGAACACTGAAGCTTTCTTT
>TRBV11-2|NA|TRBJ2-3|NA
CASSFSRQITDTQYF
TGTGCCAGCAGCTTTAGTCGGCAGATAACAGATACGCAGTATTTT
>TRBV7-8|NA|TRBJ1-4|NA
CAGSGGPNEKLFF
TGTGCCGGATCTGGGGGACCTAATGAAAAACTGTTTTTT
>TRBV4-2|NA|TRBJ2-7|NA
CASRHLGGAYYEQYF
TGTGCCAGCAGGCACCTTGGCGGAGCTTACTACGAGCAGTACTTC
>TRBV5-1|NA|TRBJ1-2|NA
CASSSGTFASYGYTF
TGCGCCAGCAGCTCCGGGACCTTCGCCTCCTATGGCTACACCTTC
>TRBV6-6|few|TRBJ1-1|NA
CASSYSGADTEAFF
TGTGCCAGCAGTTATTCGGGTGCGGACACTGAAGCTTTCTTT
>TRBV2|NA|TRBJ1-2|NA
CASSDPNRVSGYTF
TGTGCCAGCAGTGATCCTAACAGGGTTAGTGGCTACACCTTC
>TRBV9|NA|TRBJ2-1|TRBD2
CASSGAGNYNEQFF
TGTGCCAGCAGCGGAGCGGGGAATTACAATGAGCAGTTCTTC
>TRBV12-3/TRBV12-4|NA|TRBJ1-2|NA
CASSFEGGSYNYGYTF
TGTGCCAGCAGTTTCGAAGGGGGTTCTTATAACTATGGCTACACCTTC
>TRBV4-1|few|TRBJ2-6|NA
CASSQEPGPGANVLTF
TGCGCCAGCAGCCAAGAGCCAGGGCCTGGGGCCAACGTCCTGACTTTC
>TRBV6-2/TRBV6-3|NA|TRBJ1-1|NA
CASRHSYTEAFF
TGTGCCAGCAGACACTCGTACACTGAAGCTTTCTTT
>TRBV6-2/TRBV6-3|NA|TRBJ2-3|TRBD2
CASTLGLRGSTDTQYF
TGTGCCAGCACCCTCGGTTTGCGGGGGTCCACAGATACGCAGTATTTT
>TRBV4-3|many|TRBJ2-6|NA
CASSQEGGANVLTF
TGCGCCAGCAGCCAAGAGGGTGGGGCCAACGTCCTGACTTTC
>TRBV6-5|few|TRBJ2-3|NA
CASSTSSTDTQYF
TGTGCCAGCTCGACTTCGAGCACAGATACGCAGTATTTT
>TRBV12-3/TRBV12-4|NA|TRBJ2-5|TRBD2
CAGSSSGRRGTQYF
TGTGCCGGCAGTTCCTCCGGGAGGCGCGGGACCCAGTACTTC
>TRBV20-1|few|TRBJ2-5|TRBD1
CSANRPGQSETQYF
TGCAGTGCTAATCGGCCGGGACAGTCAGAGACCCAGTACTTC
>TRBV28|NA|TRBJ2-1|NA
CASRGIAEQFF
TGTGCCAGCAGAGGGATTGCTGAGCAGTTCTTC
>TRBV11-2|NA|TRBJ2-3|NA
CASSYPGSTTADTQYF
TGTGCCAGCAGCTATCCTGGGTCTACAACAGCAGATACGCAGTATTTT
>TRBV12-3/TRBV12-4|NA|TRBJ1-2|NA
CASSGSDGYTF
TGTGCCAGCAGTGGGTCGGATGGCTACACCTTC
>TRBV7-2|NA|TRBJ2-1|TRBD2
CASSLRASGGAVHLNEQFF
TGTGCCAGCAGTCTTAGGGCTAGCGGGGGGGCTGTACATCTCAATGAGCAGTTCTTC
>TRBV6-2/TRBV6-3|few|TRBJ1-2|NA
CATTQLYGYTF
TGTGCCACTACTCAACTATATGGCTACACCTTC
>TRBV11-2|NA|TRBJ1-3|NA
CASSSYIRSGNTIYF
TGTGCCAGCAGCTCATACATCCGCTCTGGAAACACCATATATTTT
>TRBV20-1|few|TRBJ1-4|TRBD1
CSALPDRSDEKLFF
TGCAGTGCTCTTCCGGACAGGTCGGACGAAAAACTGTTTTTT
>TRBV4-1|NA|TRBJ2-2|NA
CASSQWDGPNTGELFF
TGCGCCAGCAGCCAGTGGGACGGACCGAACACCGGGGAGCTGTTTTTT
>TRBV19|few|TRBJ1-1|NA
CASSYHRVNTEAFF
TGTGCCAGTAGTTATCACAGAGTGAACACTGAAGCTTTCTTT
>TRBV10-3|NA|TRBJ1-4|NA
CAISVPGNEKLFF
TGTGCCATCAGTGTTCCAGGGAATGAAAAATTGTTTTTT
>TRBV6-5|NA|TRBJ2-7|NA
CASSYLARGDEQYF
TGTGCCAGCAGTTATCTGGCGAGGGGTGACGAGCAGTACTTC
>TRBV4-1|NA|TRBJ1-2|NA
CASSQEGRRTYGYTF
TGCGCCAGCAGCCAAGAGGGGCGCAGAACCTATGGCTACACCTTC
>TRBV27|NA|TRBJ2-1|TRBD1
CASHETGTYNEQFF
TGTGCCAGCCACGAGACAGGGACCTACAATGAGCAGTTCTTC
>TRBV2|NA|TRBJ2-5|NA
CASSVGVSQETQYF
TGTGCCAGCAGTGTAGGGGTTTCCCAAGAGACCCAGTACTTC
>TRBV3-1|NA|TRBJ2-5|NA
CAGSQEKGGQETQYF
TGTGCCGGCAGCCAAGAGAAGGGGGGACAAGAGACCCAGTACTTC
>TRBV11-3|NA|TRBJ2-3|NA
CASSPPFRAVSTDTQYF
TGTGCCAGCAGCCCCCCCTTTCGAGCGGTTAGCACAGATACGCAGTATTTT
>TRBV27|NA|TRBJ1-1|NA
CASRAGATNTEAFF
TGTGCCAGCAGGGCAGGGGCCACGAACACTGAAGCTTTCTTT
>TRBV6-1|few|TRBJ2-3|NA
CASRAGSADTQYF
TGTGCCAGCCGTGCGGGGTCCGCAGATACGCAGTATTTT
>TRBV20-1|NA|TRBJ2-7|NA
CSAAGTLPPYEQYF
TGCAGTGCTGCCGGGACTCTCCCCCCCTACGAGCAGTACTTC
>TRBV7-9|few|TRBJ1-2|NA
CASSSWDSGYTF
TGTGCCAGCAGCTCCTGGGACTCGGGCTACACCTTC
>TRBV7-2|few|TRBJ2-1|NA
CASSPLRYDALGEQFF
TGTGCCAGCAGCCCACTGCGGTATGACGCCCTCGGTGAGCAGTTCTTC
>TRBV7-2|NA|TRBJ2-5|TRBD1
CASSLAGQLGQETQYF
TGTGCCAGCAGCTTAGCGGGACAGTTGGGTCAAGAGACCCAGTACTTC
>TRBV2|few|TRBJ2-7|NA
CASSDLGEQYF
TGTGCCAGCAGTGATCTTGGCGAGCAGTACTTC